A selection of T cell receptor beta chains follows, all from one sample in a study of cytomegalovirus exposure and HLA in healthy donors. Produced via immunoSEQ multiplex PCR; TCRdb's table is partial and in-frame only. The data contain some 130,000 clones, 65% to 85% of them seen just once; the ten biggest clones take up roughly 3.7%. Sequencing used PBMCs. These receptor sequences come from a male donor in good health and CMV-seronegative. Each CDR3 is given with its conserved first and last residue. The order of the fields is V gene, J gene, CDR3 protein.

>TRBV6-1|TRBJ1-5
CASSERGHPRPQHF
>TRBV7-2|TRBJ2-2
CASSLAMNTGELFF
>TRBV5-1|TRBJ2-1
CASSLGESSYNEQFF
>TRBV19|TRBJ2-7
CASGTTSSYEQYF
>TRBV2|TRBJ1-4
CASSGGTGGDGVTNEKLFF
>TRBV5-8|TRBJ1-1
CASSLYQARNTEAFF
>TRBV7-6|TRBJ2-5
CASSGGVETQYF
>TRBV10-3|TRBJ1-6
CAISEATENSPLHF
>TRBV7-6|TRBJ2-7
CASSLASAGGRTAYEQYF
>TRBV29-1|TRBJ2-6
CSAIQGASGANVLTF
>TRBV9|TRBJ2-1
CASSPGLAGGYEQFF
>TRBV7-3|TRBJ2-7
CASSQGTGGREQYF
>TRBV6-1|TRBJ2-4
CASSAIGQTLAKNIQYF
>TRBV6-6|TRBJ2-7
CASSPSGKEQYF
>TRBV6-6|TRBJ1-5
CASRKGDNQPQHF
>TRBV7-2|TRBJ2-7
CASSLDPGLGKQYF
>TRBV11-3|TRBJ2-1
CASSSTSGAKLYNEQFF
>TRBV4-1|TRBJ2-3
CASSTLAGVNLGADTQYF
>TRBV2|TRBJ1-4
CASVAEATNEKLFF
>TRBV6-5|TRBJ2-7
CASGRDSFSYEQYF
>TRBV5-1|TRBJ2-1
CASSFVGGNEQFF
>TRBV5-8|TRBJ2-5
CASSPVRTQYF
>TRBV6-5|TRBJ1-2
CASSSTGEGYTF
>TRBV18|TRBJ2-3
CASSLNRGSTDTQYF
>TRBV7-6|TRBJ2-1
CASSIQIDRQFF
>TRBV9|TRBJ2-2
CASSVGTGGTGELFF
>TRBV7-3|TRBJ2-5
CASSLGGGSQETQYF
>TRBV6-6|TRBJ1-1
CASSSRGINTEAFF
>TRBV6-6|TRBJ2-3
CASSYIGGETDTQYF
>TRBV12-5|TRBJ2-7
CASGASGRRYEQYF
>TRBV5-1|TRBJ2-4
CASSLYQGANIQYF
>TRBV14|TRBJ2-1
CASSQVPGISYNEQFF
>TRBV30|TRBJ1-5
CAWVDRAHQPQHF
>TRBV9|TRBJ1-3
CASSPPGHLSGNTIYF
>TRBV2|TRBJ1-2
CASSRVANYGYTF
>TRBV4-1|TRBJ2-1
CASSQDLAGGYNEQFF